Following are 20 T cell receptor beta chains from one sample sequenced in a study of T-cell reconstitution after alpha-beta-depleted transplantation in children. Library preparation (for TCRbeta) was performed with unique molecular identifiers. TCRdb re-called the PCR reads with MiXCR, one entry per CDR3 protein. The sample lists 450,000 to 600,000 distinct CDR3 sequences; approximately 20% were seen once. The sequenced sample was PBMCs from the stem cell graft donor, obtained from the stem cell graft. The source of these receptors is a human donor who donated a stem cell graft to a child with acute lymphoblastic leukemia.

This clonotype occurred a few times. The gene calls are TRBV25-1 and TRBJ1-1, with D uncertain. Germline CDR1 MGHDK, CDR2 SYGVNS. The CDR3 contains 15 residues. The germline V and J ends were trimmed by 1 base and 5 bases, with 14 bases remaining between them. For the CDR3, the DNA is TGTGCCAGCAGTGAATTAGGAGTTGGGCAAACTGAAGCTTTCTTT. Amino acids: CASSELGVGQTEAFF. Using reference TRBV25-1 and TRBJ1-1 for the parts outside the CDR3, the full variable domain is EADIYQTPRYLVIGTGKKITLECSQTMGHDKMYWYQQDPGMELHLIHYSYGVNSTEKGDLSSESTVSRIRTEHFPLTLESARPSHTSQYLCASSELGVGQTEAFFGQGTRLTVV.

The V gene is TRBV25-1, the J gene TRBJ2-1, with a possible D match to TRBD1 (5 bases). The CDR3 is made up of 13 amino acids. CDR1 is MGHDK and CDR2 is SYGVNS in the germline V gene. Trimming stripped 4 bases from V and 8 bases from J, with 12 bases between. The CDR3 is CASSALSGYEQFF. In nucleotides, the CDR3 is TGTGCCAGCAGTGCACTTTCAGGGTATGAGCAGTTCTTC. The entire variable domain, with the rest obtained from reference TRBV25-1 and TRBJ2-1, is as follows: EADIYQTPRYLVIGTGKKITLECSQTMGHDKMYWYQQDPGMELHLIHYSYGVNSTEKGDLSSESTVSRIRTEHFPLTLESARPSHTSQYLCASSALSGYEQFFGPGTRLTVL.

The genes are TRBV5-1 and TRBJ1-1; no clear D gene. Germline assignment: CDR1 SGHRS and CDR2 YFSETQ. V was cut by 2 bases and J by 0 bases, with 14 bases left in between. This CDR3 contains 16 residues. The CDR3 reads CASSFTGTPVNTEAFF. The CDR3 DNA is TGCGCCAGCAGCTTCACCGGTACCCCGGTGAACACTGAAGCTTTCTTT. Using reference TRBV5-1 and TRBJ1-1 for the parts outside the CDR3, the full variable domain is KAGVTQTPRYLIKTRGQQVTLSCSPISGHRSVSWYQQTPGQGLQFLFEYFSETQRNKGNFPGRFSGRQFSNSRSEMNVSTLELGDSALYLCASSFTGTPVNTEAFFGQGTRLTVV.

The chain recombines TRBV5-1 with TRBJ2-3; 11 nucleotides match TRBD1. Trimming removed 3 bases from V and 3 bases from J; junction bases left unmatched: 12. The V gene's germline CDR1 is SGHRS and CDR2 YFSETQ. CDR3 length: 18 amino acids. CDR3 sequence reads: CASSSTLWTGGLTDTQYF. The CDR3 nucleotides read TGCGCCAGCAGCTCAACCCTCTGGACAGGGGGCCTGACAGATACGCAGTATTTT.

This clonotype was observed a handful of times. This rearrangement joins TRBV20-1 to TRBJ2-2, with D uncertain. V was pared by 6 bases and J by 6 bases, with 8 bases between. Germline V CDR1 and CDR2: DFQATT, SNEGSKA (reference sequence). The CDR3 length is 11 residues. The DNA for the CDR3 is TGCAGTGCCCCGGGTCCCGGGGAGCTGTTTTTT. This sequence encodes CSAPGPGELFF.

This clonotype was found a few times. J is TRBJ1-2 and V is TRBV7-3; 8 bases are shared with TRBD1. V gave up 6 bases and J gave up 0 bases; unmatched junction bases: 9. This CDR3 contains 16 residues. Germline V gene data show CDR1 as SGHTA and CDR2 as FQGTGA. Written as DNA, the CDR3 is TGTGCCAGCAGTCCCACCGGGACAGGATCTAACTATGGCTACACCTTC. This codes for CASSPTGTGSNYGYTF.

The chain combines TRBV7-9 with TRBJ2-5, with D maybe TRBD1 (6 bases). Germline assignment: CDR1 SEHNR and CDR2 FQNEAQ (reference sequence). This CDR3 comprises 17 residues. Trimming stripped 5 bases from V and 2 bases from J, with 21 bases between. The CDR3 protein is CASSPLPGHNSQETQYF. The CDR3 DNA is TGTGCCAGCAGCCCTCTACCGGGACACAATTCACAAGAGACCCAGTACTTC.

This clonotype was seen more than once but under ten times. The V and J genes are TRBV7-9 and TRBJ2-3; 10 bases match TRBD1. CDR1 and CDR2 from the germline V gene are SEHNR and FQNEAQ (reference sequence). This CDR3 contains 14 residues. V shed 3 bases and J 10 bases; nucleotides not matched to a gene: 7. The chain's CDR3 is CASSFLGQGGSQYF. DNA of the CDR3: TGTGCCAGCAGCTTCCTCGGACAGGGGGGATCGCAGTATTTT.

The chain has TRBV4-1 and TRBJ2-1, with 12 bases lining up with TRBD2. The germline V gene encodes CDR1 MGHRA and CDR2 YSYEKL. Trimming took 0 bases from V and 10 from J; bases not matched to a gene: 13. The CDR3 loop spans 18 amino acids. In DNA, the CDR3 is TGCGCCAGCAGCCAAGAAGTTCCTAGCGGGAGGGCCCTCTGGGAGCAGTTCTTC. Encoded protein: CASSQEVPSGRALWEQFF.

This clonotype was detected only a few times. V is TRBV5-1 and J is TRBJ1-2, with D unclear. CDR3 size: 14 residues. Germline lookup yields CDR1 SGHRS and CDR2 YFSETQ. V was clipped by 0 bases and J by 4 bases, with 10 bases between them. The CDR3 DNA reads TGCGCCAGCAGCTTGGAAGCCAGGCCCTATGGCTACACCTTC. As protein: CASSLEARPYGYTF. Full variable domain (rest looked up from reference TRBV5-1 and TRBJ1-2): KAGVTQTPRYLIKTRGQQVTLSCSPISGHRSVSWYQQTPGQGLQFLFEYFSETQRNKGNFPGRFSGRQFSNSRSEMNVSTLELGDSALYLCASSLEARPYGYTFGSGTRLTVV.

In this sample, this clonotype turned up a few times. This chain connects TRBV20-1 to TRBJ1-2; possible D gene TRBD1, 5 bases. V was pared by 3 bases and J by 4 bases, with 9 bases between. The CDR3 consists of 12 residues. Germline CDR1 is DFQATT and CDR2 is SNEGSKA (reference sequence). Here the CDR3 reads CSASRQSYGYTF. CDR3 in DNA: TGCAGTGCTAGTAGACAGAGCTATGGCTACACCTTC.

CDR3 bases: TGTGCCAGCAGGGCCCAATACTACGACCAAGAGACCCAGTACTTC. This codes for CASRAQYYDQETQYF. The V and J genes are TRBV27 and TRBJ2-5; D is undetermined. The CDR3 contains 15 residues. Trimming took off 6 bases at V and 0 bases at J, with 14 bases between the two ends. CDR1 is MNHEY and CDR2 is SMNVEV in the germline V gene (reference sequence).

This clonotype was seen only a few times. The chain has TRBV30 and TRBJ1-1, with D possibly TRBD1 on 5 matching bases. Trimming shortened V by 0 bases and J by 2 bases, and 7 bases separated the two germline ends. This CDR3 has 13 amino acids. Germline V gives CDR1 GTSNPN, CDR2 SVGIG (reference sequence). The CDR3: CAWSVGANTEAFF. In DNA form, the CDR3 reads TGTGCCTGGAGTGTAGGGGCCAACACTGAAGCTTTCTTT.

V and J are TRBV6-2 or TRBV6-3 and TRBJ2-7; 15 nucleotides line up with TRBD2. Germline trimming cut 6 bases from V and 0 bases from J; bases unmatched to any gene: 15. In germline, CDR1 is MNHEY, CDR2 SVGEGT. The CDR3 has 20 amino acids. The CDR3 DNA follows: TGTGCCAGCAGGCCCGTGGGTGGACTAGCGGGAGGGCGCCACTCCTACGAGCAGTACTTC. Translating gives CASRPVGGLAGGRHSYEQYF.

This clonotype occurred a few times. The chain carries TRBV18 and TRBJ1-2; TRBD1 matches 10 bases. Germline V gene data show CDR1 as KGHSH and CDR2 as LQKENI. Unmatched junction bases numbered 9, after V lost 6 bases and J lost 8 bases. This CDR3 is built from 14 residues. Written as DNA, the CDR3 is TGTGCCAGCTCCCCGCGGACAGGGGGTGGAGGCTACACCTTC. It encodes CASSPRTGGGGYTF.

This clonotype was counted only a few times. The chain carries TRBV7-9 and TRBJ1-1; 7 bases map to TRBD1. Trimming cost V 2 bases and J 5 bases; bases outside gene matches: 8. This CDR3 has 15 residues. Germline lookup yields CDR1 SEHNR and CDR2 FQNEAQ (reference sequence). As DNA, the CDR3 is TGTGCCAGCAGCTTAAATCGACAGGGCGAGACTGAAGCTTTCTTT. Amino acids: CASSLNRQGETEAFF. The full variable domain, with the rest looked up from reference TRBV7-9 and TRBJ1-1, is DTGVSQNPRHKITKRGQNVTFRCDPISEHNRLYWYRQTLGQGPEFLTYFQNEAQLEKSRLLSDRFSAERPKGSFSTLEIQRTEQGDSAMYLCASSLNRQGETEAFFGQGTRLTVV.

The chain is built from TRBV12-3 or TRBV12-4 and TRBJ2-7, with 8 nucleotides matching TRBD2. V trimming: 4 bases; J trimming: 6 bases; junction bases outside the gene matches: 2. This CDR3 contains 12 residues. Here the CDR3 DNA reads TGTGCCAGCAGTTCCGGGAGGGCCGAGCAGTACTTC. This sequence encodes CASSSGRAEQYF.

Only a few counts were recorded for this clonotype. The rearrangement uses TRBV5-5 and TRBJ2-7; a possible D gene is TRBD1 (6 bases). CDR3 length: 14 residues. In germline, CDR1 is SGHKS, CDR2 YYEKEE (reference sequence). Trimming stripped 2 bases from V and 6 bases from J, with 15 bases between. CDR3 residues: CASSLTGTPLEQYF. The CDR3, as DNA: TGTGCCAGCAGCTTAACCGGGACACCCCTCGAGCAGTACTTC.

Ten or more counts support this clonotype. The chain has TRBV12-3 or TRBV12-4 and TRBJ2-1; 9 nucleotides match TRBD1. The CDR3 length is 15 residues. With V trimmed by 6 bases and J by 1 base, 4 bases remained unmatched. The CDR3 loop reads CASSSGTGSYNEQFF. In DNA, the CDR3 is TGTGCCAGCAGCTCCGGGACAGGGTCCTACAATGAGCAGTTCTTC.

The CDR3 DNA is TGTGCCAGCTCAGGACTAACCGCCGGGGAGCTGTTTTTT. It encodes CASSGLTAGELFF. The chain uses TRBV14 and TRBJ2-2, with a tentative D call TRBD2 (6 bases). Trimming pared 8 bases from V and 6 bases from J, leaving 13 bases between. Germline V gene lookup returns CDR1 SGHDN and CDR2 FVKESK. This CDR3 spans 13 amino acids.